Judged by abundance, the clone carrying this T cell receptor (beta chain) is medium-sized. Its target is unknown. This sample also contains other DNA sequences that code for the same CDR3. The data are from a study of T cell responses to AZD1222 COVID-19 vaccine. The method was immunoSEQ multiplex PCR; TCRdb's version includes in-frame clones alone and lacks a portion of them. The table records 150,000 or so clones, approximately 78% of them present only once. General study points: White British people made up most donors, females outnumbered males, and clonal diversity was possibly underestimated. Increased Spike-specific TCR breadth and depth were observed after two AZD1222 doses.

Trimming took 3 bases from V and 3 from J, leaving 8 bases between them. The CDR3 covers 13 residues. CDR1 and CDR2 from the germline V gene are SEHNR and FQNEAQ (reference sequence). The gene calls are TRBV7-9 and TRBJ2-5, with D possibly matching TRBD1 (5 bases). The receptor was derived from an adult in good health. The sample in question was peripheral blood, obtained on day 0 of MenACWY control vaccination. CDR3 sequence reads: CASSFRQKETQYF. The CDR3, as DNA: TGTGCCAGCAGCTTCCGACAGAAAGAGACCCAGTACTTC.